This T cell receptor (beta chain) was observed in a study of STAT5B mutations in CD4+ large granular lymphocyte leukemia. Sequencing was at survey level. In the authors' methods: Lowest detectable productive clonotype frequency was 2.59 x 10-5. Profiling relied on immunoSEQ multiplex PCR, and the TCRdb table lists in-frame clones only, not all of them. That table supplies the V and J calls and clone size; D and trimming were determined from the DNA. The table includes about 38,000 clones, roughly 85% detected once. Regarding the study as a whole: 8/27 top patient clones versus 2/35 control clones were TRBV06-family. Patient CD4-sorted repertoires looked more clonal than healthy CD4+ repertoires, even without putative leukemic clones.

Worth noting for this clone: The antigen is not known.

V lost 3 bases and J 2 bases, leaving 7 bases between the germline ends. The CDR3 contains 13 residues. The germline V gene encodes CDR1 SGHDT and CDR2 YYEEEE. Sequencing used CD4+ T cells from blood buffy coats. The source is a human donor in good health. The V and J genes are TRBV5-6 and TRBJ2-3; no clear D. DNA of the CDR3: TGTGCCAGCAGCTCGCTTAACACAGATACGCAGTATTTT. It codes for CASSSLNTDTQYF.